The T cell receptor (beta chain) under discussion was sequenced for a study of blood T cells in healthy people across ages. Extraction yielded at least 6 micrograms of total RNA per sample. General study results and limits: Naive T cell percentage by flow cytometry tracked strongly with beta diversity. Age advanced and TCR beta diversity per million T cells fell, roughly linearly.

This CDR3 comprises 17 residues. From germline, CDR1 is SGHRS and CDR2 YFSETQ. Deletions cut 0 bases from V and 2 bases from J, with 15 bases between. The table lists this clonotype with a few counts. The antigen remains undetermined. Alongside a J-beta primer mix, a sample-barcoded 5' primer served in a second PCR lasting about 7 to 12 cycles. Tagging of each cDNA molecule was performed by a template-switch adaptor with 12 random nucleotides. MiXCR, run by TCRdb on the 5' RACE reads, gives a single entry per CDR3 protein. The data show over 1,500,000 distinct CDR3 sequences, around half seen once. This receptor was obtained from a woman in her 40s in good health. The V and J genes are TRBV5-1 and TRBJ2-1; D is unclear. What was sequenced was blood. The CDR3, as DNA: TGCGCCAGCAGCTTGGCCGCGAGTCCAAGAACCTACAATGAGCAGTTCTTC. Translation gives CASSLAASPRTYNEQFF.